This T cell receptor beta chain was identified during a study of T cell clonotyping in hematopoietic cell transplantation. Some clones are missing from TCRdb's copy, which holds only in-frame ones; the method was immunoSEQ multiplex PCR. Of about 10,000 clones in the sample, 80% to 95% were seen once. Samples: about 28 days before transplant, then days 30, 100 and 180 after. This CDR3 has 14 amino acids. From germline, CDR1 is SQVTM and CDR2 ANQGSEA. Trimming pared 4 bases from V and 5 bases from J, leaving 17 bases between. A remark on this clone: The target antigen is unknown.

Study outcomes and limitations: Recipient TCR diversity dropped after transplant; expanded clonotypes rose from day 30 to 180. At the given depth, recipient repertoires were over 97% de novo clonotypes.

The source is a male patient aged 50 to 59 who had an allogeneic stem cell transplant from a related donor, so T cells may come from the graft donor. Some clones in this sample may be carry-over from other donors' samples. The sample in question was PBMCs, obtained 100 days after allogeneic stem cell transplant. V and J are TRBV29-1 and TRBJ2-5; either TRBD1 or TRBD2 may fit D (5 bases each). Here the CDR3 reads CSVGIGGGVETQYF. In nucleotides, the CDR3 is TGCAGCGTTGGGATTGGGGGTGGAGTGGAGACCCAGTACTTC.